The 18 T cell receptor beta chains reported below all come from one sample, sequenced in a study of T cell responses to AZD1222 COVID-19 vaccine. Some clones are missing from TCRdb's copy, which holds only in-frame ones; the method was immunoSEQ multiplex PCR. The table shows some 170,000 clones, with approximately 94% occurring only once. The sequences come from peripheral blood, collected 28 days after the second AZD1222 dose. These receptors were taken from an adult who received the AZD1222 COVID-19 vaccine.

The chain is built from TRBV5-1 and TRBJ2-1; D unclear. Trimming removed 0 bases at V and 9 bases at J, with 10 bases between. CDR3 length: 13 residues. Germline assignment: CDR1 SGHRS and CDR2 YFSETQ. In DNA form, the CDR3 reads TGCGCCAGCAGCTTGGTCTTGAACTCTGAGCAGTTCTTC. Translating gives CASSLVLNSEQFF.

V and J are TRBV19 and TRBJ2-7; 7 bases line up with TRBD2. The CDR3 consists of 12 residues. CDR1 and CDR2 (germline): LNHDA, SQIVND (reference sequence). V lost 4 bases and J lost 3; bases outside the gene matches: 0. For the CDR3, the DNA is TGTGCCAGTAGTAGCGGGAGCTACGAGCAGTACTTC. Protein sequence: CASSSGSYEQYF.

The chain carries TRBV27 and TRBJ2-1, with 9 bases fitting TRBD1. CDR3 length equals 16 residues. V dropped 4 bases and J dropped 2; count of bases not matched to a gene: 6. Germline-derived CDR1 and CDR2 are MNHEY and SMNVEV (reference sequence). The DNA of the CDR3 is TGTGCCAGCAGTTCCATGGACAGGGGTCCCTACAATGAGCAGTTCTTC. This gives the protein CASSSMDRGPYNEQFF.

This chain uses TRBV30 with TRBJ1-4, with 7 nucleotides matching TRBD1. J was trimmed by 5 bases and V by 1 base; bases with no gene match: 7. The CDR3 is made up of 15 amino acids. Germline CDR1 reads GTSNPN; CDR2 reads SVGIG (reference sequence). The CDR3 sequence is CAWSGPQGVNEKLFF. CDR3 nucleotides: TGTGCCTGGAGTGGACCTCAGGGGGTAAATGAAAAACTGTTTTTT.

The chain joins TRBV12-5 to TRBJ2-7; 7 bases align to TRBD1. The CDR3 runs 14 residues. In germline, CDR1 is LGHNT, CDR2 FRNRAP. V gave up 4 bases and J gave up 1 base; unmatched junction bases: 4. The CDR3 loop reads CASGSGDRSYEQYF. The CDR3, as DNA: TGTGCTAGTGGTTCCGGGGACAGATCCTACGAGCAGTACTTC.

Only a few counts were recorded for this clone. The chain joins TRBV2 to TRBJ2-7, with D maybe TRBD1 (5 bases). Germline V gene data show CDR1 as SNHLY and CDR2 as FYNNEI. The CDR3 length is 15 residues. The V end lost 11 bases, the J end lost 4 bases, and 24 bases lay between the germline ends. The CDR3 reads CAGRLEAGKYYEQYF. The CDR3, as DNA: TGTGCCGGACGCCTTGAGGCAGGGAAGTATTACGAGCAGTACTTC.

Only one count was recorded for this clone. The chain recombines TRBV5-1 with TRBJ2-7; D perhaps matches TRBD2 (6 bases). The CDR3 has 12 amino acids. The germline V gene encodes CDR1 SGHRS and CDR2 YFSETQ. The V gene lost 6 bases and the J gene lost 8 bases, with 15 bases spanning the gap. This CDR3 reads CASNRLVYQQYF. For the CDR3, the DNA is TGCGCCAGCAACCGACTAGTTTATCAGCAGTACTTC.

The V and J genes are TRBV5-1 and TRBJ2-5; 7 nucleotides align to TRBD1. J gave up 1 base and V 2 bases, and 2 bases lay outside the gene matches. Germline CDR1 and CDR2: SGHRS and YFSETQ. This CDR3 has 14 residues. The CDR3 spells CASSFGDSQETQYF. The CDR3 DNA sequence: TGCGCCAGCAGCTTCGGGGACAGCCAAGAGACCCAGTACTTC.

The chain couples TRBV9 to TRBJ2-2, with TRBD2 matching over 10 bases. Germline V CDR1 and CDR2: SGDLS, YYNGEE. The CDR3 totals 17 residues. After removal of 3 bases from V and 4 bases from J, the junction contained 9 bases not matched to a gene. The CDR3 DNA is TGTGCCAGCAGCGGGAGGAGGACTAGCGGACGCACCGGGGAGCTGTTTTTT. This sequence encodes CASSGRRTSGRTGELFF. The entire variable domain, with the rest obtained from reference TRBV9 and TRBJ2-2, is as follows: DSGVTQTPKHLITATGQRVTLRCSPRSGDLSVYWYQQSLDQGLQFLIQYYNGEERAKGNILERFSAQQFPDLHSELNLSSLELGDSALYFCASSGRRTSGRTGELFFGEGSRLTVL.

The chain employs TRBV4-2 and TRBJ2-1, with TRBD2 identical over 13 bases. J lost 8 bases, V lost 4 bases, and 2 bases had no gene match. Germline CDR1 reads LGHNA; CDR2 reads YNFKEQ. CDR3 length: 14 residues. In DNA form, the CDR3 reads TGTGCCAGCAGCCCCGGACTAGCGGGAGATGAGCAGTTCTTC. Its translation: CASSPGLAGDEQFF.

In DNA form, the CDR3 reads TGTGCCTGCACCCGGAGAGGGGTCTATGGCTACACCTTC. Residues: CACTRRGVYGYTF. V gene TRBV30 combines with J gene TRBJ1-2; TRBD1 might be the D (5 bases). The CDR3 contains 13 residues. Germline-derived CDR1 and CDR2 are GTSNPN and SVGIG (reference sequence). The germline V and J ends were trimmed by 6 bases and 4 bases, with 15 bases remaining between them.

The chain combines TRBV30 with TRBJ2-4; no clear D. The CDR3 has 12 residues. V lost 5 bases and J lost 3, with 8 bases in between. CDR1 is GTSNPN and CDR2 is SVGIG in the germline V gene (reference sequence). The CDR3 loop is CAWEVFKNIQYF. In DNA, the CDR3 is TGTGCCTGGGAGGTGTTCAAAAACATTCAGTACTTC. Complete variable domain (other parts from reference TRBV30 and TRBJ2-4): SQTIHQWPATLVQPVGSPLSLECTVEGTSNPNLYWYRQAAGRGLQLLFYSVGIGQISSEVPQNLSASRPQDRQFILSSKKLLLSDSGFYLCAWEVFKNIQYFGAGTRLSVL.

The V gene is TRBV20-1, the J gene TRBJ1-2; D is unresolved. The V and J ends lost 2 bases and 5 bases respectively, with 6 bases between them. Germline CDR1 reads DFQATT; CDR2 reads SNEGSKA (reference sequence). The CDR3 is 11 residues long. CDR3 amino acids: CSARPEYGYTF. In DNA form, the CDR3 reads TGCAGTGCTAGACCCGAATATGGCTACACCTTC.

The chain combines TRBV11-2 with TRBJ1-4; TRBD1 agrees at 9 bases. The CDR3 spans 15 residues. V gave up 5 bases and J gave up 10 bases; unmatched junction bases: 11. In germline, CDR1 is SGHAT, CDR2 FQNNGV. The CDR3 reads CASSRQGQGLGKLFF. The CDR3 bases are TGTGCCAGCAGCCGTCAGGGACAGGGCTTGGGAAAACTGTTTTTT.

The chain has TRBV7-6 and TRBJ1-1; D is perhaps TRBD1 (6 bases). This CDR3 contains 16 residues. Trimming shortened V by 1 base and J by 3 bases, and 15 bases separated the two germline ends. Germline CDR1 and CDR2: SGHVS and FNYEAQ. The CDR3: CASSLGQGLLDTEAFF. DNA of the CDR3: TGTGCCAGCAGCTTAGGTCAGGGGTTGTTAGACACTGAAGCTTTCTTT.

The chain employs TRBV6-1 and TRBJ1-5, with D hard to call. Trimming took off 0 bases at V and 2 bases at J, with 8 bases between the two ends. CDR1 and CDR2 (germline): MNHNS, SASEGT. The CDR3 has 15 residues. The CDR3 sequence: CASSEAGVGNQPQHF. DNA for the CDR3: TGTGCCAGCAGTGAAGCCGGGGTTGGCAATCAGCCCCAGCATTTT.

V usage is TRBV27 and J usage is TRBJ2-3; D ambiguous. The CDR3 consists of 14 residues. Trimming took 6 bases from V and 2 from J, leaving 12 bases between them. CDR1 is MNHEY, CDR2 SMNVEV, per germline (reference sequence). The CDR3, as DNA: TGTGCCAGCAGGGTCCTAACTTACACAGATACGCAGTATTTT. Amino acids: CASRVLTYTDTQYF.

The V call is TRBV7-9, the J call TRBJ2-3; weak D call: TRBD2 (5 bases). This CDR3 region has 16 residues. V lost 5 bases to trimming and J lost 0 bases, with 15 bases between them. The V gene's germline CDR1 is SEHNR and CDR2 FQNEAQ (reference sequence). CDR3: CASSALSGSSTDTQYF. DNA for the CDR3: TGTGCCAGCAGCGCCCTGAGCGGCTCTAGCACAGATACGCAGTATTTT.